This T cell receptor beta chain was found in a study of shared clonotypes between healthy human individuals. Study overall: For every donor, three CD4 naive, three CD4 memory, two CD8 naive and one CD8 memory plates were used.

The CDR3 consists of 13 residues. V was cut by 8 bases and J by 5 bases, with 15 bases left in between. CDR1 is SEHNR and CDR2 is FQNEAQ in the germline V gene (reference sequence). Notes on this clone: Antigen specificity is unknown.

In replicate PCRs of sorted subsets, around 0.2 ug DNA, some 28,000 T cell genomes, was used. Method: immunoSEQ multiplex PCR; TCRdb's copy keeps in-frame clones and lacks some. The sample gives 2 million to 2.5 million clones, 80% to 95% of which show up once; 0.35% to 0.45% is in the top ten. General study findings and limits: Sampling involved blood alone; tissue repertoires likely differ.

The receptor was derived from a man younger than 30 in good health. Some clones in this sample may be carry-over from other donors' samples. V and J are TRBV7-9 and TRBJ2-5; D uncertain. What was sequenced was naive CD4+ T cells from PBMCs. Subset specified: CD45RA+ positively selected. The CDR3 DNA follows: TGTGCCAGCGTCGGTCCGGCGGAGGAGACCCAGTACTTC. This encodes CASVGPAEETQYF. Complete variable domain (other parts from reference TRBV7-9 and TRBJ2-5): DTGVSQNPRHKITKRGQNVTFRCDPISEHNRLYWYRQTLGQGPEFLTYFQNEAQLEKSRLLSDRFSAERPKGSFSTLEIQRTEQGDSAMYLCASVGPAEETQYFGPGTRLLVL.